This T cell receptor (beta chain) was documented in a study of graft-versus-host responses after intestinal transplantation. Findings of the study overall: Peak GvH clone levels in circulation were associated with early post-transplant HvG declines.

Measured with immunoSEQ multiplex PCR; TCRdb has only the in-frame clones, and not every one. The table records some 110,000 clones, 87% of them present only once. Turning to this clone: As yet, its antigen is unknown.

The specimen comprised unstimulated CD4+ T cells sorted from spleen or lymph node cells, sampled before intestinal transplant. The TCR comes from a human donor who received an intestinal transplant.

The CDR3 loop reads CASSIRREGRGELFF. CDR3 DNA sequence: TGTGCCAGTAGTATCCGGCGGGAGGGCCGCGGGGAGCTGTTTTTT. The chain carries TRBV19 and TRBJ2-2; TRBD2 agrees at 9 bases. The CDR3 contains 15 residues. Germline CDR1 LNHDA, CDR2 SQIVND (reference sequence). Losses at the gene ends were 3 bases for V and 7 bases for J; bases not matched to a gene: 6. The variable domain in full, completed from reference TRBV19 and TRBJ2-2, reads DGGITQSPKYLFRKEGQNVTLSCEQNLNHDAMYWYRQDPGQGLRLIYYSQIVNDFQKGDIAEGYSVSREKKESFPLTVTSAQKNPTAFYLCASSIRREGRGELFFGEGSRLTVL.